Listed below are T cell receptor beta chains from one sample, sequenced in a study of blood T cell repertoires in COVID-19. Sequenced by immunoSEQ multiplex PCR; TCRdb stores in-frame clones only, minus some. The sample lists 150,000 to 180,000 clones; roughly 84% were seen once. Sequencing input: peripheral blood. These receptors were collected from a man aged 60-69 years with COVID-19, enrolled during active disease. Both conserved end residues are part of each CDR3. The D gene is left open where the match is weak. Expanded clones are given a class, and other clones once, few, many or no size at all.

.	TRBV2	TRBJ2-2	TRBD1	CASKNSGQGVSGELFF	TGTGCCAGCAAGAACTCTGGACAGGGAGTTTCCGGGGAGCTGTTTTTT
.	TRBV5-1	TRBJ1-1	TRBD1	CASRADRGNTEAFF	TGCGCCAGCCGCGCCGACAGGGGGAACACTGAAGCTTTCTTT
few	TRBV4-2	TRBJ2-4	TRBD1	CASSPGQGGFVTKNIQYF	TGTGCCAGCAGTCCGGGACAGGGAGGTTTTGTAACCAAAAACATTCAGTACTTC
.	TRBV6-5	TRBJ1-3	.	CASRARYSGNTIYF	TGTGCCAGCAGGGCACGATACTCTGGAAACACCATATATTTT
.	TRBV9	TRBJ1-3	TRBD1	CASSVGQGARNTIYF	TGTGCCAGCAGCGTAGGACAGGGGGCCAGAAACACCATATATTTT
.	TRBV7-2	TRBJ2-1	.	CASSPRTGYNEQFF	TGTGCCAGCAGCCCCCGGACTGGATACAATGAGCAGTTCTTC
few	TRBV18	TRBJ1-4	.	CASSSRANEKLFF	TGTGCCAGCTCCTCCCGAGCTAATGAAAAACTGTTTTTT
.	TRBV27	TRBJ1-5	TRBD1	CASSKDRGSNQPQHF	TGTGCCAGCAGCAAAGACAGGGGATCTAATCAGCCCCAGCATTTT
.	TRBV19	TRBJ1-2	.	CASITPGASGYTF	TGTGCCAGTATCACCCCTGGAGCGTCTGGCTACACCTTC
.	TRBV5-4	TRBJ2-5	TRBD2	CASSLSGGPLKTQYF	TGTGCCAGCAGCTTGTCGGGAGGGCCCTTAAAGACCCAGTACTTC
few	TRBV19	TRBJ2-2	TRBD2	CASRVEPILAGGPKTGELFF	TGTGCCAGTAGAGTAGAACCCATACTAGCGGGAGGGCCTAAGACCGGGGAGCTGTTTTTT
.	TRBV7-9	TRBJ2-4	.	CASSLDPGRENIQYF	TGTGCCAGCAGCTTAGATCCCGGGAGAGAAAACATTCAGTACTTC
.	TRBV6-5	TRBJ1-1	.	CASSKSTGYTEAFF	TGTGCCAGCAGTAAATCGACAGGCTACACTGAAGCTTTCTTT
once	TRBV18	TRBJ1-3	TRBD1	CASSHSGGKDTIYF	TGTGCCAGCTCACATTCAGGGGGCAAAGACACCATATATTTT
.	TRBV28	TRBJ2-3	.	CASRRGGVDTQYF	TGTGCCAGCAGGCGCGGAGGCGTGGATACGCAGTATTTT
.	TRBV7-3	TRBJ2-7	TRBD2	CASSLHRGESGTSGSYEQYF	TGTGCCAGCAGCTTACACCGGGGCGAGAGCGGGACTAGCGGGAGCTACGAGCAGTACTTC
.	TRBV4-2	TRBJ2-1	.	CASSQDWAGYNEQFF	TGTGCCAGCAGCCAAGATTGGGCAGGGTACAATGAGCAGTTCTTC
few	TRBV7-8	TRBJ1-4	TRBD1	CASSLEGAREKLFF	TGTGCCAGCAGCTTAGAGGGGGCGCGTGAAAAACTGTTTTTT
.	TRBV5-1	TRBJ1-2	.	CASSLAQGILYGYTF	TGCGCCAGCAGCTTGGCCCAGGGAATCCTCTATGGCTACACCTTC
.	TRBV28	TRBJ1-5	.	CASSLFTGPRQPQHF	TGTGCCAGCAGTTTATTCACAGGGCCTCGGCAGCCCCAGCATTTT
.	TRBV2	TRBJ2-1	TRBD2	CASSPGTSGVAEQFF	TGTGCCAGCAGTCCCGGGACTAGCGGGGTCGCGGAGCAGTTCTTC
.	TRBV5-4	TRBJ2-6	.	CASSFEGASGANVLTF	TGTGCCAGCAGCTTTGAAGGGGCCTCTGGGGCCAACGTCCTGACTTTC
.	TRBV9	TRBJ2-5	TRBD2	CASSPGVAGVLGKETQYF	TGTGCCAGCAGCCCCGGGGTAGCGGGAGTTTTGGGTAAAGAGACCCAGTACTTC
.	TRBV28	TRBJ1-4	TRBD1	CASSSARDRLEKLFF	TGTGCCAGCAGTAGCGCCCGGGACAGGCTTGAAAAACTGTTTTTT
few	TRBV24-1	TRBJ2-2	TRBD2	CATSDLEREGPGELFF	TGTGCCACCAGTGATTTGGAGCGGGAGGGCCCCGGGGAGCTGTTTTTT
.	TRBV19	TRBJ2-3	TRBD1	CASQSGGAGEDTQYF	TGTGCCAGCCAATCAGGGGGCGCCGGGGAAGATACGCAGTATTTT
.	TRBV11-3	TRBJ2-2	TRBD1	CASSLLWGQGQDGELFF	TGTGCCAGCAGCTTATTGTGGGGACAGGGTCAGGACGGGGAGCTGTTTTTT
.	TRBV7-3	TRBJ1-2	.	CASSVPLGRVKDGSGYTF	TGTGCCAGCAGCGTACCGCTAGGCAGGGTGAAGGACGGTAGTGGCTACACCTTC
few	TRBV7-2	TRBJ1-1	.	CASSSDSLNTEAFF	TGTGCCAGCAGCTCGGACAGTCTGAACACTGAAGCTTTCTTT
few	TRBV7-2	TRBJ1-5	.	CASSLFLERPQHF	TGTGCCAGCAGCTTATTTTTAGAACGGCCCCAGCATTTT
.	TRBV11-2	TRBJ1-2	TRBD1	CASSAAGTGDYGYTF	TGTGCCAGCAGCGCCGCCGGGACAGGAGACTATGGCTACACCTTC
.	TRBV6-5	TRBJ1-5	.	CASSYTPPGAQPQHF	TGTGCCAGCAGTTACACCCCCCCAGGGGCCCAGCCCCAGCATTTT
.	TRBV11-3	TRBJ2-2	TRBD2	CASSPTRGENTGELFF	TGTGCCAGCAGCCCGACCCGGGGGGAGAACACCGGGGAGCTGTTTTTT
.	TRBV25-1	TRBJ1-3	.	CASLDRTGNTIYF	TGTGCCAGCCTCGACAGAACTGGAAACACCATATATTTT
.	TRBV27	TRBJ1-6	.	CASSSPGKMGSPLHF	TGTGCCAGCAGTTCACCGGGGAAGATGGGTTCACCCCTCCACTTT
.	TRBV6-5	TRBJ1-1	TRBD1	CASSSAQGGTEAFF	TGTGCCAGCAGTTCCGCACAGGGGGGCACTGAAGCTTTCTTT
.	TRBV7-6	TRBJ2-5	TRBD1	CASSLGPAGGTQETQYF	TGTGCCAGCAGCTTAGGTCCGGCAGGGGGTACCCAAGAGACCCAGTACTTC
few	TRBV6-2/TRBV6-3	TRBJ1-5	.	CASSYSRGQPQHF	TGTGCCAGCAGTTACTCCCGGGGACAGCCCCAGCATTTT
.	TRBV19	TRBJ1-2	.	CASTMGLRASQGGYTF	TGTGCCAGTACAATGGGTTTACGTGCCAGTCAGGGTGGCTACACCTTC
.	TRBV28	TRBJ1-6	TRBD1	CASSLTGTGGLSPLHF	TGTGCCAGCAGTTTAACCGGGACAGGGGGCTTATCACCCCTCCACTTT
once	TRBV29-1	TRBJ2-7	.	CSVEDPQASYEQYF	TGCAGCGTTGAAGATCCACAGGCGTCCTACGAGCAGTACTTC
.	TRBV7-2	TRBJ2-1	TRBD2	CASSQTSGGYNEQFF	TGTGCCAGCAGTCAGACTAGCGGGGGGTACAATGAGCAGTTCTTC
.	TRBV6-5	TRBJ1-1	.	CASSWGGGAFF	TGTGCCAGCAGCTGGGGGGGTGGGGCTTTCTTT
few	TRBV7-3	TRBJ2-3	.	CASSPTLTDTQYF	TGTGCCAGCAGCCCGACTCTCACAGATACGCAGTATTTT
.	TRBV7-2	TRBJ1-3	.	CASSLGWGRDKNTIYF	TGTGCCAGCAGCTTAGGCTGGGGACGGGACAAAAACACCATATATTTT
.	TRBV11-2	TRBJ2-2	.	CASSFLGGANTGELFF	TGTGCCAGCAGCTTCCTCGGCGGGGCGAACACCGGGGAGCTGTTTTTT
.	TRBV28	TRBJ1-6	TRBD1	CASSLQGGNNSPLHF	TGTGCCAGCAGTTTACAGGGGGGAAATAATTCACCCCTCCACTTT
many	TRBV9	TRBJ2-1	TRBD2	CASSVGSGGTYNEQFF	TGTGCCAGCAGCGTGGGTAGCGGGGGGACCTACAATGAGCAGTTCTTC
.	TRBV6-5	TRBJ2-7	TRBD1	CASSQSGTGTYEQYF	TGTGCCAGCAGTCAGTCCGGGACAGGGACCTACGAGCAGTACTTC
.	TRBV10-3	TRBJ1-5	.	CAISVAGNQPQHF	TGTGCCATCAGTGTGGCAGGGAACCAGCCCCAGCATTTT
.	TRBV7-9	TRBJ2-7	TRBD1	CASSWRSGTGNDEQYF	TGTGCCAGCAGCTGGCGGTCCGGGACAGGGAACGACGAGCAGTACTTC
.	TRBV4-3	TRBJ2-3	TRBD2	CASSQDIPGGVDTQYF	TGCGCCAGCAGCCAAGATATACCGGGGGGGGTAGATACGCAGTATTTT
few	TRBV18	TRBJ1-2	.	CASSPVISGYKDDGYTF	TGTGCCAGCTCACCGGTGATTTCAGGGTACAAGGACGATGGCTACACCTTC
.	TRBV7-3	TRBJ1-6	TRBD1	CASGIGQDSPLHF	TGTGCCAGCGGCATAGGACAGGATTCACCCCTCCACTTT
few	TRBV24-1	TRBJ2-3	TRBD2	CATSVPSSGRETDTQYF	TGTGCCACCAGTGTTCCCTCTAGCGGGAGGGAGACAGATACGCAGTATTTT
.	TRBV7-9	TRBJ2-3	.	CASSILVGVTDTQYF	TGTGCCAGCAGCATACTAGTTGGGGTCACAGATACGCAGTATTTT